This TCR beta chain was recovered during a study of T cell responses to AZD1222 COVID-19 vaccine. Notes on the study in general: Donors, mostly white British, included more females; clonal diversity was possibly underestimated. Close to half of all spike-specific TCRs reportedly target regions of the variants that are unmutated.

Some clones are missing from TCRdb's copy, which holds only in-frame ones; the method was immunoSEQ multiplex PCR. Of about 110,000 clones in the sample, around 90% are singletons; the top ten hold around 20%. In the case of this clone: Its cognate antigen is unknown.

The CDR3 loop spans 14 amino acids. The V gene's germline CDR1 is MNHEY and CDR2 SVGEGT. Between the trimmed V and J ends, which lost 2 bases and 2 bases, there was a span of 9 bases. This clonotype was sampled from an adult in good health. The V gene is TRBV6-2 or TRBV6-3, the J gene TRBJ1-2, with D maybe TRBD1 (5 bases). The sample was peripheral blood, taken on day 0 of AZD1222 vaccination. The CDR3 is CASSYQGRNYGYTF. The CDR3 DNA reads as TGTGCCAGCAGTTACCAGGGACGGAACTATGGCTACACCTTC.